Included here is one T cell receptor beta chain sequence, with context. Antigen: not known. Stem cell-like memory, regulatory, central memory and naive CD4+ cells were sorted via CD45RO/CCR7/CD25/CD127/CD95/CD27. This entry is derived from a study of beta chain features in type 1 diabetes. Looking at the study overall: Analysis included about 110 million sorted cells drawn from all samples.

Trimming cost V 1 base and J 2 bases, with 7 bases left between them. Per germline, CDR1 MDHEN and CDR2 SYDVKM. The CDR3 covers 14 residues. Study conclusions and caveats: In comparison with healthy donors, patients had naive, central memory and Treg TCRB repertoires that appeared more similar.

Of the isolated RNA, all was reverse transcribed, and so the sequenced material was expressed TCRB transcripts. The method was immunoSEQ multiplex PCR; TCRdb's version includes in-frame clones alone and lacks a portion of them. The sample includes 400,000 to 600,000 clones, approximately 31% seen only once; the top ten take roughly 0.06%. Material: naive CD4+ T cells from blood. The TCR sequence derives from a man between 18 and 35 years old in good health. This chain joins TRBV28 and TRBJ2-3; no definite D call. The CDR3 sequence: CASSLSGNTDTQYF. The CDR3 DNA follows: TGTGCCAGCAGTTTATCCGGTAACACAGATACGCAGTATTTT.